These T cell receptor beta chains were read from a single sample in a study of blood T cell repertoires in COVID-19. The data were produced by immunoSEQ multiplex PCR, yet TCRdb's version contains in-frame clones alone and is incomplete. Of approximately 250,000 clones in the sample, 75% to 85% were seen once. Sequenced input: peripheral blood. These receptors were collected from a woman in her thirties or forties who had recovered from COVID-19. Each CDR3 is given with its conserved first and last residue. D genes are given only for firm matches.

J | D | V | CDR3 | DNA
TRBJ2-2 | TRBD1 | TRBV30 | CAWGQGNTGELFF | TGTGCCTGGGGACAGGGCAACACCGGGGAGCTGTTTTTT
TRBJ1-1 | NA | TRBV7-9 | CASSVQGNTEAFF | TGTGCCAGCAGCGTACAGGGAAATACTGAAGCTTTCTTT
TRBJ2-3 | NA | TRBV30 | CAWSWLGVGTDTQYF | TGTGCCTGGAGTTGGCTAGGGGTTGGCACAGATACGCAGTATTTT
TRBJ2-7 | NA | TRBV12-3/TRBV12-4 | CASSFGGLNEQYF | TGTGCCAGCAGTTTTGGCGGGTTAAACGAGCAGTACTTC
TRBJ1-1 | NA | TRBV20-1 | CSASQPINTEAFF | TGCAGTGCTAGTCAACCTATAAACACTGAAGCTTTCTTT
TRBJ2-1 | TRBD2 | TRBV6-5 | CASSYGGGNEQFF | TGTGCCAGCAGTTACGGGGGGGGCAATGAGCAGTTCTTC
TRBJ2-7 | TRBD2 | TRBV10-3 | CAISEISGGASEQYF | TGTGCCATCAGTGAAATTAGCGGGGGGGCTTCCGAGCAGTACTTC
TRBJ2-6 | NA | TRBV18 | CASSLTGITGANVLTF | TGTGCCAGCTCACTCACAGGTATCACTGGGGCCAACGTCCTGACTTTC
TRBJ2-3 | NA | TRBV7-2 | CASSPPDGDTQYF | TGTGCCAGCAGCCCCCCCGACGGGGATACGCAGTATTTT
TRBJ1-2 | TRBD1 | TRBV15 | CATSRDPGTGRNYGYTF | TGTGCCACCAGCAGAGATCCGGGGACAGGGAGAAACTATGGCTACACCTTC